Below, one T cell receptor (beta chain) is given with its context. This sample is drawn from a study of cytomegalovirus exposure and HLA in healthy donors. This PCR relied on a set of 60 Vbeta primers and 13 Jbeta primers. The data were produced by immunoSEQ multiplex PCR, yet TCRdb's version contains in-frame clones alone and is incomplete. This table has 210,000 or so clones, less than 85% appearing once. Sequencing was carried out using PBMCs. This clonotype originated in a man aged 18 to 29 in good health and CMV-seronegative.

The CDR3 loop reads CAWSGDRRTEAFF. CDR3 nucleotides: TGTGCCTGGAGTGGGGATAGGAGGACTGAAGCTTTCTTT. The chain uses TRBV30 and TRBJ1-1; D uncertain. CDR1 is GTSNPN and CDR2 is SVGIG in the germline V gene (reference sequence). V lost 1 base and J 5 bases, leaving 11 bases between the germline ends. The CDR3 has 13 amino acids.